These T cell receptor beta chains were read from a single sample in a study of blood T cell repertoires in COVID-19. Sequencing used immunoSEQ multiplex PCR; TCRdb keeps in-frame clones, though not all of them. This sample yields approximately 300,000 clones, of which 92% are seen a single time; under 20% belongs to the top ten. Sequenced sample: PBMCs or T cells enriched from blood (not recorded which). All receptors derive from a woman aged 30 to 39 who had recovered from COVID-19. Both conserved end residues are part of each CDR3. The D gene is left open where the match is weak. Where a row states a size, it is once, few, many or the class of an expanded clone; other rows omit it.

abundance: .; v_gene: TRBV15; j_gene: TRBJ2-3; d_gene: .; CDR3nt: TGTGCCACCAGCAGTCAAGGACAGAGCACAGATACGCAGTATTTT; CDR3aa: CATSSQGQSTDTQYF
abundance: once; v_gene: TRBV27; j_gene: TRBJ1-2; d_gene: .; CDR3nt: TGTGCCAGCAGTTTATACGTGCCACAGCCCCACGATGATGGCTACACCTTC; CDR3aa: CASSLYVPQPHDDGYTF
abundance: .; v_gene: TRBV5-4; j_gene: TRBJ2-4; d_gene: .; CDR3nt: TGTGCCAGCAGCACCTTGACAGACCGACTAAACATTCAGTACTTC; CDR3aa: CASSTLTDRLNIQYF
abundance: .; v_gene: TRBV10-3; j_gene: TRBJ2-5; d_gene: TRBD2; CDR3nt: TGTGCCATCAGTGAGTCGACGGGACTAGCGGGGGGCGATAGAGAGACCCAGTACTTC; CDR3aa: CAISESTGLAGGDRETQYF
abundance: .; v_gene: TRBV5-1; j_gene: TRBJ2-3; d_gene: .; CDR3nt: TGCGCCAGCAGCTTGGCCGACTACACAGATACGCAGTATTTT; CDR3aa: CASSLADYTDTQYF
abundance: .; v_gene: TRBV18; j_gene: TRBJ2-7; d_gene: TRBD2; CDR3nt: TGTGCCAGCTCACCAAATCCCGGGGGGATCTACGAGCAGTACTTC; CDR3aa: CASSPNPGGIYEQYF
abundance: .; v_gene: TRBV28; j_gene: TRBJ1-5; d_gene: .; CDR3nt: TGTGCCAGCAGTTCACCCGGGGGGAGGGATAGCAATCAGCCCCAGCATTTT; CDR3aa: CASSSPGGRDSNQPQHF
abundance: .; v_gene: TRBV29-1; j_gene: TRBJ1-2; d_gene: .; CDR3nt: TGCAGCGTTGAATCGCGCGGCGGGTTCTATGGCTACACCTTC; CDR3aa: CSVESRGGFYGYTF
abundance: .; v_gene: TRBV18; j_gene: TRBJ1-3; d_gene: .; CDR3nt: TGTGCCAGCTCCCCGAATGGGGGCGAGGCCTCTGGAAACACCATATATTTT; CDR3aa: CASSPNGGEASGNTIYF
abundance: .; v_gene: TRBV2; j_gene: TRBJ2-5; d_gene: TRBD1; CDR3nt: TGTGCCAGCAGTGGACAGGGGGCGCGGGAGACCCAGTACTTC; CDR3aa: CASSGQGARETQYF